What follows are 5 T cell receptor beta chains derived from one specimen sequenced in a study of blood T cell repertoires in COVID-19. Some clones are missing from TCRdb's copy, which holds only in-frame ones; the method was immunoSEQ multiplex PCR. Here the sample spans about 130,000 clones, about 86% being singletons. The sequencing sample was made of peripheral blood. These receptor sequences come from a woman older than 75 with acute or convalescent COVID-19.

The CDR3 DNA reads TGTGCCAGCAGCGTAGGGACAGGGGCAGGGCAGCCCCAGCATTTT. Protein: CASSVGTGAGQPQHF. The chain links TRBV9 to TRBJ1-5; the match to TRBD1 covers 9 bases. This CDR3 is 15 amino acids long. The germline CDR1 and CDR2 sequences are SGDLS and YYNGEE. Losses at the gene ends were 0 bases for V and 7 bases for J; bases not matched to a gene: 5.

This clone was detected ten times or more. The chain links TRBV9 to TRBJ1-3; 7 positions agree with TRBD1. J was trimmed by 2 bases and V by 1 base; bases with no gene match: 3. Germline loops: CDR1 SGDLS, CDR2 YYNGEE. The CDR3 runs 15 residues. The CDR3, as DNA: TGTGCCAGCAGCGTAACGGACAGGACTGGAAACACCATATATTTT. Translating it yields CASSVTDRTGNTIYF.

This clone occurred once. This chain connects TRBV7-2 to TRBJ1-4; D may be TRBD1 (6 bases). V gave up 1 base and J gave up 0 bases, with 15 bases separating them. Germline-derived CDR1 and CDR2 are SGHTA and FQGNSA. The CDR3 has 18 residues. The CDR3 sequence: CASSLVGGGRSTNEKLFF. CDR3 nucleotides: TGTGCCAGCAGCTTAGTTGGGGGGGGCCGGTCAACTAATGAAAAACTGTTTTTT. Supplemented by reference TRBV7-2 and TRBJ1-4, the full variable domain reads GAGVSQSPSNKVTEKGKDVELRCDPISGHTALYWYRQSLGQGLEFLIYFQGNSAPDKSGLPSDRFSAERTGGSVSTLTIQRTQQEDSAVYLCASSLVGGGRSTNEKLFFGSGTQLSVL.

The chain is built from TRBV5-8 and TRBJ1-5; D is perhaps TRBD1 (5 bases). The germline V gene encodes CDR1 SGHTS and CDR2 YDEGEE. CDR3 length: 16 amino acids. V lost 5 bases and J lost 1, with 16 bases in between. In nucleotides, the CDR3 is TGTGCCAGCAGTTCCCAAGGGCGGGGCAGCAATCAGCCCCAGCATTTT. Translating it yields CASSSQGRGSNQPQHF. Full variable domain (outside the CDR3, taken from reference TRBV5-8 and TRBJ1-5): EAGVTQSPTHLIKTRGQQATLRCSPISGHTSVYWYQQALGLGLQFLLWYDEGEERNRGNFPPRFSGRQFPNYSSELNVNALELEDSALYLCASSSQGRGSNQPQHFGDGTRLSIL.

J is TRBJ1-1 and V is TRBV4-1, with TRBD1 identical over 8 bases. CDR3 length: 14 residues. Germline trimming cut 2 bases from V and 5 bases from J; bases unmatched to any gene: 4. The germline gives CDR1 MGHRA, CDR2 YSYEKL. This CDR3 is CASSQQQGGTEAFF. CDR3 in DNA: TGCGCCAGCAGCCAACAACAGGGGGGTACTGAAGCTTTCTTT.